This entry lists 10 T cell receptor beta chains sequenced from one sample in a study of CD8 T cells in Susac syndrome (dated by TCRdb to the late 2010s). Libraries were made using the immunoSEQ multiplex PCR assay. RNA was extracted with the RNeasy kit and roughly 0.5 to 1 ug was reverse transcribed using random hexamers. TCRdb trimmed public reads at Q25 via fastp, called clones via MiXCR and kept in-frame beta chains. Identical CDR3 proteins give one entry, which carries the most common genes and DNA. Within this sample are 250,000 to 300,000 distinct CDR3 sequences, with 75% to 85% of them counted one time only. The top ten constitute 0.21% of the sample. Material for sequencing was CD8+ T cells from PBMCs. These receptors were collected from a human donor with multiple sclerosis.

CDR3 loop: CAWSVIGQLYGYTF. CDR3 sequence (DNA): TGTGCCTGGAGTGTTATAGGACAACTCTATGGCTACACCTTC. This chain uses TRBV30 with TRBJ1-2, with D possibly being TRBD1 (5 bases). V lost 0 bases, J lost 4 bases, and 12 bases lay in between. This CDR3 is 14 amino acids long. Germline V gene lookup returns CDR1 GTSNPN and CDR2 SVGIG (reference sequence).

For the CDR3, the DNA is TGTGCCAGCAGTCAGGACTACTTCCAAGAGACCCAGTACTTC. It is translated as CASSQDYFQETQYF. The chain is built from TRBV6-5 and TRBJ2-5; D might be TRBD2 (6 bases). Germline assignment: CDR1 MNHEY and CDR2 SVGAGI. V was cut by 5 bases and J by 1 base, with 11 bases left in between. The CDR3 contains 14 residues.

CDR3 protein: CASSLAQNNQPQHF. Here the CDR3 DNA reads TGTGCCAGCAGTTTGGCGCAGAACAATCAGCCCCAGCATTTT. The rearrangement links TRBV28 to TRBJ1-5, with D uncertain. CDR1 and CDR2 (germline): MDHEN, SYDVKM. V was pared by 3 bases and J by 3 bases, with 9 bases between. CDR3 length: 14 amino acids.

The gene calls are TRBV27 and TRBJ2-7; D perhaps matches TRBD1 (6 bases). V was pared by 6 bases and J by 6 bases, with 21 bases between. Germline CDR1 reads MNHEY; CDR2 reads SMNVEV (reference sequence). The CDR3 consists of 15 residues. CDR3 amino acids: CASSPKYRERVEQYF. The CDR3, as DNA: TGTGCCAGCAGCCCAAAGTACAGGGAGAGGGTCGAGCAGTACTTC.

A single count supports this clonotype. The chain is built from TRBV28 and TRBJ2-7, with 8 bases identical to TRBD1. CDR3 length: 16 residues. Trimming removed 6 bases from V and 2 bases from J; junction bases left unmatched: 12. Per the germline V gene, CDR1 is MDHEN and CDR2 is SYDVKM. Written as DNA, the CDR3 is TGTGCCAGCAGCCCAAGGGACGGGACAGGTACCTACGAGCAGTACTTC. It yields the protein CASSPRDGTGTYEQYF.

The V and J genes are TRBV30 and TRBJ2-7; D uncertain. Germline V lookup: CDR1 GTSNPN, CDR2 SVGIG (reference sequence). The CDR3 is 15 residues long. V dropped 4 bases and J dropped 2 bases, with 18 bases sitting between them. The CDR3 bases are TGTGCCTGGATAGGGTACGTGGGATTAACCTACGAGCAGTACTTC. Translated, it gives CAWIGYVGLTYEQYF.

The V gene is TRBV28, the J gene TRBJ1-3; TRBD1 matches 9 bases. The CDR3 length is 19 residues. V gave up 6 bases and J gave up 0 bases; unmatched junction bases: 15. Germline CDR1 MDHEN, CDR2 SYDVKM. This CDR3 reads CASSLFIIGTGNSGNTIYF. DNA for the CDR3: TGTGCCAGCAGCCTATTTATAATCGGGACAGGGAACTCTGGAAACACCATATATTTT. Full variable domain (outside the CDR3, taken from reference TRBV28 and TRBJ1-3): DVKVTQSSRYLVKRTGEKVFLECVQDMDHENMFWYRQDPGLGLRLIYFSYDVKMKEKGDIPEGYSVSREKKERFSLILESASTNQTSMYLCASSLFIIGTGNSGNTIYFGEGSWLTVV.

This chain links TRBV24-1 with TRBJ1-1; D is unresolved. The CDR3 spans 14 residues. Trimming cost V 0 bases and J 8 bases, with 12 bases left between them. The germline gives CDR1 KGHDR, CDR2 SFDVKD. The CDR3 DNA reads as TGTGCCACCAGTGATTTGCCTCCGGGGTCGGAAGCTTTCTTT. Protein: CATSDLPPGSEAFF.

The chain uses TRBV12-3 or TRBV12-4 and TRBJ1-1; 7 positions agree with TRBD1. The CDR3 consists of 16 residues. The V gene end was trimmed by 6 bases and the J gene end by 5 bases; junction bases not matched to a gene: 15. This CDR3 is CASRTETGTSLTEAFF. DNA for the CDR3: TGTGCCAGCAGGACGGAGACAGGGACTAGTTTGACTGAAGCTTTCTTT.

This chain joins TRBV29-1 and TRBJ2-1; 7 bases match TRBD2. V was clipped by 8 bases and J by 0 bases; unmatched bases: 4. The germline V gene encodes CDR1 SQVTM and CDR2 ANQGSEA. The CDR3 is made up of 13 amino acids. The CDR3 loop is CSFTSVSYNEQFF. DNA of the CDR3: TGCAGCTTTACTAGCGTCTCCTACAATGAGCAGTTCTTC.